This T cell receptor (beta chain) was found in a study of CD8+ T cells in alopecia areata. Background on the study: After 6 to 18 months of tofacitinib, follow-up continued 6 months off drug. For treated patients, severity scores reflected the percentage of scalp area affected.

Sequencing templates came from extracted RNA that was reverse transcribed into cDNA. The protocol was immunoSEQ multiplex PCR, while the TCRdb copy is restricted to in-frame clones and leaves out a portion. Seen here are 35,000 to 50,000 clones, under 70% observed once, and the top ten hold 20% to 25%. CDR1 and CDR2 from the germline V gene are SQVTM and ANQGSEA. There are 16 residues in the CDR3. V shed 0 bases and J 5 bases; nucleotides not matched to a gene: 10. This clone was counted between two and nine times. Specified treatment: oral pan-JAK inhibitor, 5-10 mg twice daily. The receptor comes from a human donor with alopecia areata. The sample consisted of CD8+ T cells sorted from blood, taken at week 4, from a patient treated with tofacitinib. J is TRBJ2-3 and V is TRBV29-1, with 8 bases fitting TRBD1. CDR3 nucleotides: TGCAGCGTTGAAGAAACAAGGGACAGGCAAGGAGATACGCAGTATTTT. It specifies CSVEETRDRQGDTQYF.